Shown below are 28 T cell receptor beta chains from a single sample sequenced in a study of T-cell reconstitution after alpha-beta-depleted transplantation in children. Using unique molecular identifiers, the investigators prepared the TCRbeta library. In TCRdb, the PCR reads were re-called with MiXCR into one record per CDR3 protein. The sample has 400,000 to 500,000 distinct CDR3 sequences, roughly a tenth seen once. The specimen comprised PBMCs from the stem cell graft donor, sampled from the stem cell graft. All receptors come from a human donor who donated a stem cell graft to a child with acute myeloid leukemia.

Ten or more counts support this clonotype. The rearrangement joins TRBV20-1 to TRBJ1-5; no reliable D call. The CDR3 is 13 amino acids. V dropped 4 bases and J dropped 1 base, with 8 bases sitting between them. Germline lookup yields CDR1 DFQATT and CDR2 SNEGSKA (reference sequence). CDR3 region: CSAIDTSNQPQHF. In DNA form, the CDR3 reads TGCAGTGCTATCGACACCAGCAATCAGCCCCAGCATTTT.

The chain uses TRBV19 and TRBJ2-2; no firm D call. Germline V CDR1 and CDR2: LNHDA, SQIVND (reference sequence). Trimming removed 7 bases from V and 3 bases from J, with 9 bases in between. There are 13 residues in the CDR3. CDR3 in amino acids: CASMFWDTGELFF. For the CDR3, the DNA is TGTGCCAGTATGTTCTGGGACACCGGGGAGCTGTTTTTT.

There are a few counts of this clonotype. The genes are TRBV29-1 and TRBJ2-1; TRBD1 matches at 8 bases. From germline, CDR1 is SQVTM and CDR2 ANQGSEA. The V and J ends lost 0 bases and 3 bases, in that order; junction bases with no gene match: 4. CDR3 size: 15 residues. The CDR3 coding sequence is TGCAGCGTTGAAGATTACGGGACAGGCTACAATGAGCAGTTCTTC. It encodes CSVEDYGTGYNEQFF.

The V gene is TRBV10-3, the J gene TRBJ2-2, with D possibly matching TRBD2 (6 bases). The germline V gene has CDR1 ENHRY and CDR2 SYGVKD. CDR3 length: 17 residues. Trimming stripped 4 bases from V and 0 bases from J, with 15 bases between. CDR3 protein: CAISGQSGGPNTGELFF. The CDR3 DNA reads as TGTGCCATCAGTGGGCAGTCCGGGGGACCGAACACCGGGGAGCTGTTTTTT.

The chain employs TRBV4-1 and TRBJ1-2; no reliable D call. CDR1 and CDR2 from the germline V gene are MGHRA and YSYEKL. This CDR3 contains 16 residues. V was trimmed by 0 bases and J by 5 bases, leaving 16 bases between them. DNA of the CDR3: TGCGCCAGCAGCCAAGATGGAGGACCGCAAGGGTATGGCTACACCTTC. This translates into CASSQDGGPQGYGYTF.

The chain links TRBV6-5 to TRBJ2-2; possible D gene TRBD2, 6 bases. Germline V gene sequence: CDR1 MNHEY, CDR2 SVGAGI. Trimming pared 2 bases from V and 4 bases from J, leaving 11 bases between. The CDR3 is 15 amino acids. CDR3 coding DNA: TGTGCCAGCAGTTACGGAGGGGTCGGCACCGGGGAGCTGTTTTTT. It specifies CASSYGGVGTGELFF.

At least ten counts were recorded for this clonotype. This chain uses TRBV6-5 with TRBJ2-2; D ambiguous. The V end lost 2 bases, the J end lost 5 bases, and 6 bases lay between the germline ends. Germline assignment: CDR1 MNHEY and CDR2 SVGAGI. The CDR3 runs to 13 residues. The CDR3 protein is CASSYVGTGELFF. CDR3 DNA: TGTGCCAGCAGTTACGTGGGTACCGGGGAGCTGTTTTTT.

This clonotype has a handful of counts. The gene calls are TRBV21-1 and TRBJ2-1; the table's D gene call, TRBD2, was not cross checked with the DNA. TRBV21-1 is reported as a pseudogene. The CDR3 loop spans 19 amino acids. DNA of the CDR3: TGTGCCAGCAGCAAATTTCGGGCTAGCGGGAGGGCCTTTGTGCATGAGCAGTTCTTC. Protein: CASSKFRASGRAFVHEQFF.

The chain combines TRBV20-1 with TRBJ2-5; D call uncertain. The germline V gene has CDR1 DFQATT and CDR2 SNEGSKA (reference sequence). The CDR3 is 16 amino acids. V gave up 4 bases and J gave up 1 base, with 19 bases separating them. CDR3 DNA sequence: TGCAGTGCTACCTTCAATCGTATAGAAAGCCAAGAGACCCAGTACTTC. Its protein is CSATFNRIESQETQYF.

This clonotype was picked up many times. The chain has TRBV12-3 or TRBV12-4 and TRBJ1-3, with D hard to call. The germline V and J ends were trimmed by 1 base and 0 bases, with 4 bases remaining between them. The CDR3 sequence is 14 residues long. The CDR3 here is CASSLETSGNTIYF. DNA of the CDR3: TGTGCCAGCAGTTTAGAAACCTCTGGAAACACCATATATTTT.

The V gene is TRBV20-1, the J gene TRBJ1-2; 9 nucleotides line up with TRBD1. The CDR3 extends over 13 amino acids. The V gene's germline CDR1 is DFQATT and CDR2 SNEGSKA (reference sequence). The ends lost 3 bases at V and 8 bases at J; junction bases unmatched: 7. The CDR3 here is CSARQQGARGYTF. For the CDR3, the DNA is TGCAGTGCTAGGCAACAGGGGGCTCGGGGCTACACCTTC.

A few counts support this clonotype. This rearrangement joins TRBV2 to TRBJ2-3; D possibly matches TRBD1 or TRBD2 (5 bases each). Germline assignment: CDR1 SNHLY and CDR2 FYNNEI. Trimming removed 3 bases from V and 2 bases from J, with 9 bases in between. The CDR3 extends over 14 amino acids. The CDR3 nucleotides are TGTGCCAGCAGTGAGGGACGAGACACAGATACGCAGTATTTT. Its translation is CASSEGRDTDTQYF.

This clonotype was seen a handful of times. The chain uses TRBV12-3 or TRBV12-4 and TRBJ1-1; D is possibly TRBD1 (5 bases). This CDR3 has 13 amino acids. The ends were cut back, 7 bases at V and 4 bases at J, with 13 bases in the middle. In DNA form, the CDR3 reads TGTGCCAGCATCGAGGGGAGGGGCACTGAAGCTTTCTTT. As protein: CASIEGRGTEAFF.

This clonotype appeared a few times. DNA of the CDR3: TGTGCTAGTGGTTTCCTAGCTAACTCTGGAAACACCATATATTTT. This gives the protein CASGFLANSGNTIYF. The chain joins TRBV12-5 to TRBJ1-3; D uncertain. Trimming cost V 3 bases and J 0 bases, with 9 bases left between them. The CDR3 contains 15 residues. From germline, CDR1 is LGHNT and CDR2 FRNRAP.

V and J are TRBV10-3 and TRBJ2-1; 9 nucleotides align to TRBD2. Germline loops: CDR1 ENHRY, CDR2 SYGVKD. With 6 bases clipped from V and 6 bases from J, the junction kept 18 bases outside the gene matches. The CDR3 totals 18 residues. The CDR3 spells CAISEPGLASSGGNEQFF. The CDR3 DNA reads as TGTGCCATCAGCGAACCGGGACTAGCATCGTCGGGAGGCAATGAGCAGTTCTTC.

This clonotype has only a few counts. The V and J genes are TRBV4-1 and TRBJ1-1, with D maybe TRBD1 (6 bases). This CDR3 has 17 residues. Trimming shortened V by 1 base and J by 4 bases, and 19 bases separated the two germline ends. CDR1 is MGHRA, CDR2 YSYEKL, per germline. CDR3 amino acids: CASSQVEGGARSTEAFF. CDR3 DNA: TGCGCCAGCAGCCAAGTTGAGGGGGGGGCTCGGAGCACTGAAGCTTTCTTT.

This clonotype was recorded at least ten times. V gene TRBV5-1 combines with J gene TRBJ2-5; D is perhaps TRBD1 (5 bases). The germline V and J ends were trimmed by 3 bases and 5 bases, with 14 bases remaining between them. The CDR3 is 14 amino acids. Germline lookup yields CDR1 SGHRS and CDR2 YFSETQ. CDR3 residues: CASSWLDIRETQYF. The DNA for the CDR3 is TGCGCCAGCAGCTGGCTGGACATCCGGGAGACCCAGTACTTC.

This clonotype was counted between two and nine times. This rearrangement joins TRBV4-1 to TRBJ2-7; TRBD2 aligns across 11 bases. The CDR3 loop spans 15 amino acids. CDR1 is MGHRA, CDR2 YSYEKL, per germline. V gave up 0 bases and J gave up 3 bases; unmatched junction bases: 1. The CDR3 nucleotides read TGCGCCAGCAGCCAAGAAACTAGCGGGAGCTACGAGCAGTACTTC. Encoded protein: CASSQETSGSYEQYF.

This clonotype was counted many times. The chain employs TRBV12-3 or TRBV12-4 and TRBJ1-1; D ambiguous. V lost 3 bases and J 6 bases, leaving 5 bases between the germline ends. This CDR3 is built from 11 residues. CDR3 protein: CASSFLAEAFF. CDR3 DNA: TGTGCCAGCAGTTTTTTGGCTGAAGCTTTCTTT.

This clonotype was recorded a few times. V is TRBV20-1 and J is TRBJ1-2; TRBD1 matches 7 bases. Germline CDR1 reads DFQATT; CDR2 reads SNEGSKA (reference sequence). With V trimmed by 6 bases and J by 2 bases, 3 bases remained unmatched. This CDR3 is built from 12 residues. The CDR3 reads CSAKTGNYGYTF. For the CDR3, the DNA is TGCAGTGCGAAGACAGGGAACTATGGCTACACCTTC.

This clonotype has only a few counts. The chain joins TRBV24-1 to TRBJ2-1; D possibly corresponds to TRBD2 (6 bases). Per germline, CDR1 KGHDR and CDR2 SFDVKD. This CDR3 region has 15 residues. Between the trimmed V and J ends, which lost 4 bases and 5 bases, there was a span of 14 bases. Here the CDR3 DNA reads TGTGCCACCAGTGACGCGGACGCGGGGCACAATGAGCAGTTCTTC. Translation: CATSDADAGHNEQFF.

The gene calls are TRBV5-1 and TRBJ1-4; 10 bases fit TRBD1. Germline CDR1 reads SGHRS; CDR2 reads YFSETQ. This CDR3 has 16 amino acids. V was clipped by 4 bases and J by 6 bases; unmatched bases: 9. CDR3 region: CASSRNVGTGDEKLFF. CDR3 nucleotides: TGCGCCAGCAGCCGGAACGTCGGGACAGGGGATGAAAAACTGTTTTTT.

The genes are TRBV29-1 and TRBJ2-7; D is perhaps TRBD1 or TRBD2 (6 bases each). Germline V lookup: CDR1 SQVTM, CDR2 ANQGSEA. CDR3 size: 15 residues. V gave up 6 bases and J gave up 2 bases, with 20 bases separating them. CDR3: CSVGGQFPYAYEQYF. In DNA, the CDR3 is TGCAGCGTGGGAGGACAGTTTCCTTACGCCTACGAGCAGTACTTC.

This clonotype was picked up a small number of times. The chain combines TRBV15 with TRBJ2-7, with D perhaps matching TRBD2 (5 bases). The V gene lost 3 bases and the J gene lost 3 bases, with 9 bases spanning the gap. This CDR3 is 13 amino acids long. Germline lookup yields CDR1 LNHNV and CDR2 YYDKDF (reference sequence). CDR3 in DNA: TGTGCCACCAGCAGGGACTCCTTCTACGAGCAGTACTTC. Amino acid sequence: CATSRDSFYEQYF.

The chain carries TRBV19 and TRBJ2-7; D not resolved. Germline CDR1 is LNHDA and CDR2 is SQIVND (reference sequence). V lost 1 base, J lost 3 bases, and 10 bases lay in between. This CDR3 has 14 amino acids. This CDR3 is CASSIGPTRYEQYF. The CDR3 bases are TGTGCCAGTAGTATAGGACCTACCCGCTACGAGCAGTACTTC.

The chain recombines TRBV30 with TRBJ2-7; D might be TRBD2 (6 bases). The germline V gene has CDR1 GTSNPN and CDR2 SVGIG (reference sequence). V lost 0 bases and J lost 0, with 12 bases in between. The CDR3 totals 15 residues. CDR3: CAWSVRGSASYEQYF. The CDR3 region has the DNA TGTGCCTGGAGTGTACGGGGGTCTGCCTCCTACGAGCAGTACTTC.

This clonotype was seen a handful of times. V usage is TRBV5-1 and J usage is TRBJ2-1, with TRBD2 identical over 9 bases. Per germline, CDR1 SGHRS and CDR2 YFSETQ. V lost 7 bases, J lost 9 bases, and 14 bases stayed unmatched. The CDR3 covers 15 residues. CDR3 protein: CASARGGGDSSEQFF. CDR3 DNA sequence: TGCGCCAGCGCCCGGGGCGGGGGGGATTCTAGTGAGCAGTTCTTC.

This clonotype turned up a few times. The chain links TRBV7-9 to TRBJ1-1; D is unresolved. V lost 8 bases and J lost 1, with 14 bases in between. This CDR3 has 14 amino acids. Germline values: CDR1 SEHNR, CDR2 FQNEAQ (reference sequence). The CDR3 bases are TGTGCCAGCCAAGAACCCGGACGGAACACTGAAGCTTTCTTT. It codes for CASQEPGRNTEAFF.